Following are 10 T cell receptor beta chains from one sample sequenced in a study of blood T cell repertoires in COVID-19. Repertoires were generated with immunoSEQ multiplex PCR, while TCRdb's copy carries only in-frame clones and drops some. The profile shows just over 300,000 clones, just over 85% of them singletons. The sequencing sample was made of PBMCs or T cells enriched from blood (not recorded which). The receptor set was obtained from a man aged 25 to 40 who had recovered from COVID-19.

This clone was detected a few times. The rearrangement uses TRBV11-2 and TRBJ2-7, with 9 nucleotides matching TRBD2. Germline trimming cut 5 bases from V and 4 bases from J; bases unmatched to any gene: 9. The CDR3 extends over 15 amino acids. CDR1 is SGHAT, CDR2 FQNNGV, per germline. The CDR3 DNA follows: TGTGCCAGCAGCCCAGGGGCGGCGGGAGGGTACGAGCAGTACTTC. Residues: CASSPGAAGGYEQYF.

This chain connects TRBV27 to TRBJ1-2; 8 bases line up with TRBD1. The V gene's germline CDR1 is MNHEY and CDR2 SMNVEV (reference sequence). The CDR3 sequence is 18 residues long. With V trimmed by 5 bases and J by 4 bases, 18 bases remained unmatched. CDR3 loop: CASSRQPPRQGSTYGYTF. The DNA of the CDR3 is TGTGCCAGCAGTCGGCAACCACCGAGACAGGGGTCCACCTATGGCTACACCTTC.

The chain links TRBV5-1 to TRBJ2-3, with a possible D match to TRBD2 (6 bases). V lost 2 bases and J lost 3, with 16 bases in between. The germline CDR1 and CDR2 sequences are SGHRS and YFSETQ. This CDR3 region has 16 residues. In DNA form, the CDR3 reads TGCGCCAGCAGCTTTAGCAGGGAAGGAGGGACAGATACGCAGTATTTT. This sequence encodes CASSFSREGGTDTQYF. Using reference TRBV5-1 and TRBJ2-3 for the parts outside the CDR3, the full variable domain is KAGVTQTPRYLIKTRGQQVTLSCSPISGHRSVSWYQQTPGQGLQFLFEYFSETQRNKGNFPGRFSGRQFSNSRSEMNVSTLELGDSALYLCASSFSREGGTDTQYFGPGTRLTVL.

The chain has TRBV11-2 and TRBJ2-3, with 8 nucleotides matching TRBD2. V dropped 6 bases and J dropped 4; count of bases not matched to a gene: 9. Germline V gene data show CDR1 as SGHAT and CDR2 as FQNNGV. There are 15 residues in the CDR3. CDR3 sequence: CASRQVGREADTQYF. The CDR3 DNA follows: TGTGCCAGCAGACAAGTGGGGCGGGAGGCAGATACGCAGTATTTT.

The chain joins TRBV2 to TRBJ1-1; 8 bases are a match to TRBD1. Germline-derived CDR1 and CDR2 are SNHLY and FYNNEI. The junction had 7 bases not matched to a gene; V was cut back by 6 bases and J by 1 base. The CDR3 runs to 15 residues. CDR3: CASRQQGESNTEAFF. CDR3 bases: TGTGCCAGCAGACAACAGGGGGAGTCGAACACTGAAGCTTTCTTT.

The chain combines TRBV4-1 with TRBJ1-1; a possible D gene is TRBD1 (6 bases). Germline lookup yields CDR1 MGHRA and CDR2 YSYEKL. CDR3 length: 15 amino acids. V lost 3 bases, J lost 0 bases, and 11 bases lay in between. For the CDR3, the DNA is TGCGCCAGCAGCCAGCAACAGGGCCTGAACACTGAAGCTTTCTTT. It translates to CASSQQQGLNTEAFF.

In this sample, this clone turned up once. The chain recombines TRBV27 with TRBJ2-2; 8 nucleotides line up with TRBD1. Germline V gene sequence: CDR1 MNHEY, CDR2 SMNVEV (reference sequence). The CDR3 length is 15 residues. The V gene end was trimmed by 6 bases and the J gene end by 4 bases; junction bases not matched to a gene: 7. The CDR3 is CASSRTGLGTGELFF. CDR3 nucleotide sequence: TGTGCCAGCAGCAGGACAGGGCTCGGCACCGGGGAGCTGTTTTTT.

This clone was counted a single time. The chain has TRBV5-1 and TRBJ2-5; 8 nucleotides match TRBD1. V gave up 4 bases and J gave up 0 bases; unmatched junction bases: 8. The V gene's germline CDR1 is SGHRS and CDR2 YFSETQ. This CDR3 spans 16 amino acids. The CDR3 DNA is TGCGCCAGCAGCAAGATGACAGGGGCGTACCAAGAGACCCAGTACTTC. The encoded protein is CASSKMTGAYQETQYF.

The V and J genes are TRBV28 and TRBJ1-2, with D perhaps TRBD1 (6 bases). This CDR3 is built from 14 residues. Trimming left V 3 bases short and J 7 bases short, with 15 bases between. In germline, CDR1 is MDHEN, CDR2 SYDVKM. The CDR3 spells CASSFQGSASGYTF. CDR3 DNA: TGTGCCAGCAGTTTTCAGGGGTCGGCTTCTGGCTACACCTTC.

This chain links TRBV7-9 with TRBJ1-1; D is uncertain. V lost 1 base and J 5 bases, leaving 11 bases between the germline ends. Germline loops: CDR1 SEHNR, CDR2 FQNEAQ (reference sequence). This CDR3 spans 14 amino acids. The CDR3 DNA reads TGTGCCAGCAGCTTAGTATCGGTCGGGACTGAAGCTTTCTTT. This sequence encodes CASSLVSVGTEAFF.